A single sample gave rise to the 26 T cell receptor beta chains below, sequenced in a study of T cells expressing NK-cell markers. TCRdb re-called the 5' RACE reads and gives one entry per CDR3 protein, without DNA. The specimen's table records approximately 420,000 distinct CDR3 sequences. Material: blood T cells: a sorted CD56 or NKG2C T cell subset, CD4+ or CD8+ T cells, or bulk PBMC T cells (not recorded which). The origin of the receptors is a woman in her forties or fifties in good health.

CDR3 residues: CATSDPPTGYNEQFF. The V call is TRBV24-1, the J call TRBJ2-1; the TCRdb call, TRBD1, lacks DNA for checking. In germline, CDR1 is KGHDR, CDR2 SFDVKD. The CDR3 consists of 15 residues.

This chain links TRBV18 with TRBJ2-2; TCRdb's assignment of TRBD2 cannot be checked, as there is no DNA. The CDR3 has 14 residues. Germline CDR1 reads KGHSH; CDR2 reads LQKENI. The CDR3 spells CASSSGLITGELFF.

The chain combines TRBV7-8 with TRBJ2-5; TCRdb gives TRBD2 as the D gene, but with no DNA this cannot be confirmed. Germline lookup yields CDR1 SGHVS and CDR2 FQNEAQ. There are 13 residues in the CDR3. The CDR3 reads CASVREGAGTQYF.

The rearrangement links TRBV5-6 to TRBJ2-4; TCRdb's D call of TRBD1 is untestable without DNA. This CDR3 has 16 amino acids. Germline V CDR1 and CDR2: SGHDT, YYEEEE. The CDR3 reads CASSLWTALAKNIQYF.

The CDR3 is CSASRGSGGYTF. The J gene is TRBJ1-2, the V gene TRBV20-1; the D call of TRBD1 rests on TCRdb alone, since no DNA is present to check it. Germline V lookup: CDR1 DFQATT, CDR2 SNEGSKA (reference sequence). This CDR3 is built from 12 residues.

The chain recombines TRBV6-6 with TRBJ1-6; no DNA is available, so the TRBD1 call from TCRdb remains unchecked. CDR3 length: 14 residues. Germline CDR1 is MNHNY and CDR2 is SVGAGI (reference sequence). The CDR3 protein is CASSYGAQRSPLHF.

The rearrangement joins TRBV10-3 to TRBJ1-1. Germline assignment: CDR1 ENHRY and CDR2 SYGVKD. The CDR3 loop spans 13 amino acids. The CDR3 reads CAISEWSDAEAFF.

V is TRBV6-5 and J is TRBJ1-2. The CDR3 runs to 16 residues. Germline lookup yields CDR1 MNHEY and CDR2 SVGAGI. Here the CDR3 reads CASSYLQRGSNYGYTF.

The rearrangement links TRBV24-1 to TRBJ2-1; TCRdb's D gene call, TRBD1, goes unchecked for lack of DNA. The V gene's germline CDR1 is KGHDR and CDR2 SFDVKD. The CDR3 totals 16 residues. The chain's CDR3 is CATSDSIPGQFSAQFF.

J is TRBJ2-3 and V is TRBV12-3 or TRBV12-4; the D call of TRBD2 rests on TCRdb alone, since no DNA is present to check it. This CDR3 region has 15 residues. The CDR3 protein is CASSGTSAITDTQYF.

This chain uses TRBV5-1 with TRBJ2-5; TCRdb's D call of TRBD1 is untestable without DNA. This CDR3 has 15 amino acids. The germline gives CDR1 SGHRS, CDR2 YFSETQ. CDR3: CASSWGADGKETQYF. The full variable domain, in which reference TRBV5-1 and TRBJ2-5 provide the parts outside the CDR3, is KAGVTQTPRYLIKTRGQQVTLSCSPISGHRSVSWYQQTPGQGLQFLFEYFSETQRNKGNFPGRFSGRQFSNSRSEMNVSTLELGDSALYLCASSWGADGKETQYFGPGTRLLVL.

The V and J genes are TRBV6-5 and TRBJ1-1. Looked up from germline, CDR1 is MNHEY and CDR2 is SVGAGI. This CDR3 has 14 amino acids. CDR3 in amino acids: CASSYGVMNTEAFF.

V and J are TRBV12-3 or TRBV12-4 and TRBJ1-3. This CDR3 is built from 12 residues. This chain's CDR3 is CASSFLGNTIYF.

V and J are TRBV12-5 and TRBJ2-1; lacking DNA, the TRBD2 call made by TCRdb goes unchecked. Germline lookup yields CDR1 LGHNT and CDR2 FRNRAP. The CDR3 spans 14 residues. The CDR3 here is CASGLERVLGEQFF.

The chain couples TRBV3-1 to TRBJ2-3; there is no DNA to check the TCRdb D call of TRBD2. CDR1 is LGHDT, CDR2 YNNKEL, per germline (reference sequence). The CDR3 spans 17 residues. CDR3 residues: CASSQDGVLAGVDTQYF.

The chain has TRBV18 and TRBJ2-5. The CDR3 consists of 14 residues. Germline loops: CDR1 KGHSH, CDR2 LQKENI. CDR3 region: CASSPPLEGETQYF.

This chain joins TRBV5-1 and TRBJ1-1. Per germline, CDR1 SGHRS and CDR2 YFSETQ. CDR3 length: 13 residues. The CDR3 sequence is CASSLGTAKEAFF.

The chain joins TRBV5-1 to TRBJ2-5; TCRdb returns TRBD2, unconfirmable since there is no DNA. Germline values: CDR1 SGHRS, CDR2 YFSETQ. The CDR3 has 15 residues. The CDR3 region is CASSGLASLQETQYF.

V and J are TRBV6-2 or TRBV6-3 and TRBJ2-3; TCRdb indicates TRBD1, and absent DNA this call remains unverified. This CDR3 is built from 15 residues. Germline loops: CDR1 MNHEY, CDR2 SVGEGT. The CDR3 region is CASRRPARFTDTQYF.

The chain employs TRBV9 and TRBJ2-5; no DNA is available, so the TRBD2 call from TCRdb remains unchecked. The CDR3 is 13 amino acids. CDR1 SGDLS and CDR2 YYNGEE come from the germline V gene. The CDR3 here is CASSVQLDATQYF.

The chain employs TRBV12-3 or TRBV12-4 and TRBJ2-4; TCRdb proposes TRBD2, but this gene call is untestable without DNA. The CDR3 loop spans 17 amino acids. CDR3 region: CASSPRLAGGEGNIQYF.

This chain joins TRBV2 and TRBJ1-5. Germline V gives CDR1 SNHLY, CDR2 FYNNEI. CDR3 size: 13 residues. CDR3 in amino acids: CASSSLRDQPQHF.

The rearrangement links TRBV20-1 to TRBJ2-1. Germline CDR1 reads DFQATT; CDR2 reads SNEGSKA (reference sequence). The CDR3 is made up of 13 amino acids. CDR3 protein: CSALGQSYNEQFF.

The rearrangement joins TRBV12-3 or TRBV12-4 to TRBJ1-1; lacking DNA, the TRBD1 call made by TCRdb goes unchecked. This CDR3 is 16 amino acids long. The CDR3 loop is CASSLTTGTAITEAFF.

The rearrangement uses TRBV19 and TRBJ2-6; TCRdb returns TRBD2, unconfirmable since there is no DNA. The germline V gene encodes CDR1 LNHDA and CDR2 SQIVND (reference sequence). The CDR3 is 18 residues long. CDR3: CASSMVLAGLVGANVLTF.

This chain joins TRBV12-3 or TRBV12-4 and TRBJ2-4. The CDR3 spans 12 residues. The CDR3 loop is CASSLAENIQYF.